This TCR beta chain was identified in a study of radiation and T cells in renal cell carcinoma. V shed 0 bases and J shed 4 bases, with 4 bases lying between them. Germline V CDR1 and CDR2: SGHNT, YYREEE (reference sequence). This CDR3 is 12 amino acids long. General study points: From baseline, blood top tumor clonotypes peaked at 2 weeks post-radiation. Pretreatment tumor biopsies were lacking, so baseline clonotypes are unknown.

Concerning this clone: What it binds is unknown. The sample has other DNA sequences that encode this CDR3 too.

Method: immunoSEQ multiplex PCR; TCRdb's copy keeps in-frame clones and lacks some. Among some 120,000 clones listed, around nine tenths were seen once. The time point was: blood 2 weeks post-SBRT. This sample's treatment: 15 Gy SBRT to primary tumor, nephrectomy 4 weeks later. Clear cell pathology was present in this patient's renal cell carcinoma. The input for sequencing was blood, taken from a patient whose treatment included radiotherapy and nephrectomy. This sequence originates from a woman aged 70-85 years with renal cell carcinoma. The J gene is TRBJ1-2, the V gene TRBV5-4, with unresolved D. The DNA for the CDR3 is TGTGCCAGCAGCTTGGTCGGCTATGGCTACACCTTC. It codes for CASSLVGYGYTF.